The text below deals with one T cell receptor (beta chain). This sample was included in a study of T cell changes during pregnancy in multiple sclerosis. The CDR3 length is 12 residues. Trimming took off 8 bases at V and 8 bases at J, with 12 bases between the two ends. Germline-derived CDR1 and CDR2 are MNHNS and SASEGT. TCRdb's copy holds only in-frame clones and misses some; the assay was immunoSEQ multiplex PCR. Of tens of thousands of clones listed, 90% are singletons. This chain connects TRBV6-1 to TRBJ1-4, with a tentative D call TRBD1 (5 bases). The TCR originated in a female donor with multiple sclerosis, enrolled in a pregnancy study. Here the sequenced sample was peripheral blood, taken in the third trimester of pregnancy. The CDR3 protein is CASRQGWEKLFF. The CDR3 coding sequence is TGTGCCAGCCGCCAGGGATGGGAAAAACTGTTTTTT.